Below, one T cell receptor beta chain is given with its context. The antigen is unknown. This sample is drawn from a study of blood T cell dynamics during melanoma immunotherapy. Study-level results: It remained unknown if the driving T cell clones were melanoma-specific.

The table came from immunoSEQ multiplex PCR; TCRdb's copy has only in-frame clones and leaves some out. The sample shows approximately 17,000 clones, 70% to 90% of them seen only once. Indicated time point: week 3, after first cycle of checkpoint inhibitor. At 12 weeks after first infusion, RECIST 1.1 defined response for most patients. Patients with prior systemic cancer treatment, concomitant immunosuppressants, or other active malignancies were excluded. The germline CDR1 and CDR2 sequences are MGHRA and YSYEKL. This CDR3 has 16 amino acids. Trimming cost V 2 bases and J 3 bases, with 16 bases left between them.

The source material was blood, sampled from a patient treated with checkpoint blockade. V and J are TRBV4-1 and TRBJ1-2; D gene unclear. This clonotype originated in a human donor with melanoma. CDR3 nucleotides: TGCGCCAGCAGCCAACTCCCCTGGAAGGCCGACTATGGCTACACCTTC. Its protein is CASSQLPWKADYGYTF.